A single sample gave rise to the 14 T cell receptor beta chains below, sequenced in a study of graft-versus-host responses after intestinal transplantation. The assay was immunoSEQ multiplex PCR, and TCRdb's table has in-frame clones only and misses some. The table has roughly 3,600 clones, 65% to 85% seen once. Time point reported: postoperative day 105 after intestinal transplantation (dayNNNN = postoperative day). Tissue processing of the graft released intraepithelial and lamina propria lymphocytes from it. The sequencing here drew on ileum tissue, taken 105 days after intestinal transplantation. These receptors all come from a human patient who received an intestinal transplant, so some T cells may come from the graft donor.

The genes are TRBV4-2 and TRBJ1-6; the D is unclear. V dropped 2 bases and J dropped 10 bases, with 9 bases sitting between them. Germline-derived CDR1 and CDR2 are LGHNA and YNFKEQ. The CDR3 runs to 13 residues. The CDR3: CASSQRDASPLHF. As DNA, the CDR3 is TGTGCCAGCAGCCAAAGAGATGCGTCACCCCTCCACTTT.

The genes are TRBV7-2 and TRBJ2-1; 9 bases align to TRBD2. Germline CDR1 SGHTA, CDR2 FQGNSA. V shed 3 bases and J 6 bases; nucleotides not matched to a gene: 9. The CDR3 totals 16 residues. CDR3 region: CASSLAGGPYSNEQFF. CDR3 DNA sequence: TGTGCCAGCAGCTTGGCGGGGGGGCCTTATAGCAATGAGCAGTTCTTC.

V is TRBV9 and J is TRBJ1-3, with D uncertain. Germline V gene sequence: CDR1 SGDLS, CDR2 YYNGEE. The ends were cut back, 3 bases at V and 0 bases at J, with 4 bases in the middle. This CDR3 has 13 amino acids. CDR3 amino acids: CASSGHSGNTIYF. The CDR3 DNA reads as TGTGCCAGCAGCGGACACTCTGGAAACACCATATATTTT.

This clone is classed as large. V and J are TRBV6-1 and TRBJ2-1; 11 bases fit TRBD2. This CDR3 is 16 amino acids long. J lost 4 bases, V lost 1 base, and 3 bases had no gene match. The germline V gene has CDR1 MNHNS and CDR2 SASEGT. CDR3 sequence (DNA): TGTGCCAGCAGTGAAGACGGGACTAGCGGTTACAATGAGCAGTTCTTC. Its translation: CASSEDGTSGYNEQFF.

Only a few counts were recorded for this clone. This chain joins TRBV5-4 and TRBJ1-2; D perhaps matches TRBD1 (5 bases). Trimming stripped 3 bases from V and 8 bases from J, with 17 bases between. This CDR3 contains 14 residues. The germline V gene encodes CDR1 SGHNT and CDR2 YYREEE (reference sequence). The CDR3 coding sequence is TGTGCCAGCAGCTCGGAGACAGTCTATGGCGGCTACACCTTC. Its translation is CASSSETVYGGYTF.

This sequence joins TRBV19 and TRBJ1-6, with 9 nucleotides matching TRBD1. The CDR3 consists of 14 residues. Germline loops: CDR1 LNHDA, CDR2 SQIVND (reference sequence). V lost 5 bases, J lost 10 bases, and 6 bases stayed unmatched. Written as DNA, the CDR3 is TGTGCCAGTAGTCTACGGACAGGGGCATCACCCCTCCACTTT. This codes for CASSLRTGASPLHF.

This CDR3 reads CASSLEIAGEQYF. In DNA form, the CDR3 reads TGCGCCAGCAGCTTGGAGATAGCGGGGGAGCAGTACTTC. V gene TRBV5-1 combines with J gene TRBJ2-7; TRBD2 matches 8 bases. With V trimmed by 0 bases and J by 7 bases, 3 bases remained unmatched. The CDR3 contains 13 residues. The germline V gene has CDR1 SGHRS and CDR2 YFSETQ.

The rearrangement uses TRBV10-1 and TRBJ2-3, with D perhaps being TRBD1 or TRBD2 (5 bases each). The CDR3 consists of 15 residues. V gave up 9 bases and J gave up 2 bases, with 18 bases separating them. The germline V gene encodes CDR1 WNHNN and CDR2 SYGVQD (reference sequence). Here the CDR3 DNA reads TGCGCCAGGGGGAACGGGACCTCGAACACAGATACGCAGTATTTT. Residues: CARGNGTSNTDTQYF.

A single count supports this clone. The rearrangement links TRBV5-1 to TRBJ2-1, with a tentative D call TRBD2 (5 bases). V was clipped by 1 base and J by 3 bases, with 14 bases between them. The CDR3 is made up of 16 amino acids. CDR1 is SGHRS and CDR2 is YFSETQ in the germline V gene. The CDR3 sequence is CASSLSAGAVYNEQFF. As DNA, the CDR3 is TGCGCCAGCAGCTTGTCCGCGGGTGCCGTCTACAATGAGCAGTTCTTC.

The chain has TRBV5-6 and TRBJ1-4; the D gene is possibly TRBD1 (5 bases). Per the germline V gene, CDR1 is SGHDT and CDR2 is YYEEEE. V was trimmed by 6 bases and J by 3 bases, leaving 12 bases between them. CDR3 size: 14 residues. CDR3 loop: CASIGAGSNEKLFF. The CDR3 DNA sequence: TGTGCCAGCATCGGGGCGGGATCTAATGAAAAACTGTTTTTT. Full variable domain (outside the CDR3, taken from reference TRBV5-6 and TRBJ1-4): DAGVTQSPTHLIKTRGQQVTLRCSPKSGHDTVSWYQQALGQGPQFIFQYYEEEERQRGNFPDRFSGHQFPNYSSELNVNALLLGDSALYLCASIGAGSNEKLFFGSGTQLSVL.

The chain uses TRBV21-1 and TRBJ2-2; TRBD2 was called by the table and not checked on the DNA. TRBV21-1 constitutes a pseudogene. The CDR3 is made up of 21 amino acids. This CDR3 is CASSKVGGLRRLAGGTGELFF. DNA of the CDR3: TGTGCCAGCAGCAAAGTAGGGGGGTTAAGGAGGCTAGCGGGAGGAACCGGGGAGCTGTTTTTT.

CDR3 in amino acids: CATSRDPGALAYEQYF. CDR3 DNA sequence: TGTGCCACCAGCAGAGACCCGGGGGCGTTAGCCTACGAGCAGTACTTC. The chain couples TRBV15 to TRBJ2-5, with D perhaps matching TRBD1 or TRBD2 (6 bases each). Gene TRBJ2-7 matches the end of the DNA better, so the J call may be wrong. This CDR3 is 16 amino acids long. Germline CDR1 and CDR2: LNHNV and YYDKDF (reference sequence).

V and J are TRBV9 and TRBJ1-5; D is perhaps TRBD1 (5 bases). Per germline, CDR1 SGDLS and CDR2 YYNGEE. The CDR3 consists of 14 residues. The V and J ends lost 0 bases and 3 bases respectively, with 7 bases between them. CDR3 loop: CASSVGGANQPQHF. The CDR3 DNA reads as TGTGCCAGCAGCGTAGGGGGCGCCAATCAGCCCCAGCATTTT.

This clone has a handful of counts. CDR3 DNA sequence: TGCAGCGTTAATACTGGGCAGGGGGCAGACTATGGCTACACCTTC. It is translated as CSVNTGQGADYGYTF. This chain connects TRBV29-1 to TRBJ1-2; TRBD1 aligns across 8 bases. V lost 5 bases, J lost 3 bases, and 11 bases stayed unmatched. Looked up from germline, CDR1 is SQVTM and CDR2 is ANQGSEA. This CDR3 spans 15 amino acids.